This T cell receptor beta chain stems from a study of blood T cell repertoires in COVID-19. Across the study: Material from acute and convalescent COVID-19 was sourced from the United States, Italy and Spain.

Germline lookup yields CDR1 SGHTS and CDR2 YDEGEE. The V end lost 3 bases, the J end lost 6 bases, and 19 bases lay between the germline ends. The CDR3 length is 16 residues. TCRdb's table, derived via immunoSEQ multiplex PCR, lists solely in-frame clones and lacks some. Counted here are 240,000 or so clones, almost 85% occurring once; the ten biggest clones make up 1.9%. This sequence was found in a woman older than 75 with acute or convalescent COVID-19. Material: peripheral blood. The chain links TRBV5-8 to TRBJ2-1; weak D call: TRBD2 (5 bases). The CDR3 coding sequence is TGTGCCAGCAGCTCACACTCCGGGAAAAGGGCCAATGAGCAGTTCTTC. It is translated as CASSSHSGKRANEQFF.